This TCR beta chain was profiled in a study of tumor and adjacent non-tumor tissue in lung cancer. A modified ARM-PCR protocol with three rounds of nested PCR amplified TCRbeta. TCRdb reprocessed the multiplex PCR reads with MiXCR, giving one entry per CDR3 protein. This table holds 120,000 or so distinct CDR3 sequences, over 75% found once. This sample's RNA came from whole unsorted tissue. The CDR3 covers 15 residues. Trimming took 7 bases from V and 4 from J, leaving 16 bases between them. In the case of this clonotype: Its antigen remains unknown.

Findings and limits, study-wide: Shorter survival was associated with higher TCR diversity in tumors. TCR diversity was significantly greater in tumor than normal lung tissue. Top 100 clones took a larger repertoire share in normal lung.

The sample consisted of lung tumor tissue. The V gene is TRBV12-3 or TRBV12-4, the J gene TRBJ1-4; perhaps TRBD1 as D (5 bases). This sequence originates from a man aged 65 to 85 with non-small cell lung cancer. The CDR3 loop reads CASTLQQGLNEKLFF. DNA of the CDR3: TGTGCCAGCACTCTCCAGCAGGGTCTTAATGAAAAACTGTTTTTT.